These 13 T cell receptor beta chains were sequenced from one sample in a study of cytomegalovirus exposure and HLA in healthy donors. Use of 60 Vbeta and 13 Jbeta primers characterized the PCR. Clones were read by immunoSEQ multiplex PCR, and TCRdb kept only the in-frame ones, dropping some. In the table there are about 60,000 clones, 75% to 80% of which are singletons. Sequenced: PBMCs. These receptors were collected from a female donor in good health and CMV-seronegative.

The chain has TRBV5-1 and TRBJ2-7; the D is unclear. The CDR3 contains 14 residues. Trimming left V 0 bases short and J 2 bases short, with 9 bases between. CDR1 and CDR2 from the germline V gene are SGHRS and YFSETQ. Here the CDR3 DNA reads TGCGCCAGCAGCTTGGGGAGAGAAACCTACGAGCAGTACTTC. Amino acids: CASSLGRETYEQYF.

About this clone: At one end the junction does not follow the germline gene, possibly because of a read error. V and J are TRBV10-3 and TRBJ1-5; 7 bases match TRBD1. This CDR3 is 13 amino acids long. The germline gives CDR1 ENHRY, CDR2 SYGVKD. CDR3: CAVRQGSNQPQHF. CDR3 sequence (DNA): TGTGCCGTCAGACAGGGTAGCAATCAGCCCCAGCATTTT.

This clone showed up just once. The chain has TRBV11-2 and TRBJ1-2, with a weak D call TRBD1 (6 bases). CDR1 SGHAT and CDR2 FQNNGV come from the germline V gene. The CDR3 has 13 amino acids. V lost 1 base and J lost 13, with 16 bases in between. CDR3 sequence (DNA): TGTGCCAGCAGCTTAGGGCCGGCACAGGGCCGCACCTTC. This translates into CASSLGPAQGRTF.

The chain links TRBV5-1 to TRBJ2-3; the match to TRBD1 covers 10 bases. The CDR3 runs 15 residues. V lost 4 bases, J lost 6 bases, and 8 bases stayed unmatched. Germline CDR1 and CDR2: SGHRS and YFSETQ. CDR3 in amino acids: CASSKTGTGVDTQYF. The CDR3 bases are TGCGCCAGCAGCAAGACCGGGACAGGGGTGGATACGCAGTATTTT.

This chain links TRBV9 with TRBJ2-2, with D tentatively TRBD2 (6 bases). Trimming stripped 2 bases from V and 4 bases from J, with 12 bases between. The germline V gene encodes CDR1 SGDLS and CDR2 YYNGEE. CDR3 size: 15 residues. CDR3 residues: CASSVGGVITGELFF. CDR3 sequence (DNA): TGTGCCAGCAGCGTTGGAGGGGTGATCACCGGGGAGCTGTTTTTT.

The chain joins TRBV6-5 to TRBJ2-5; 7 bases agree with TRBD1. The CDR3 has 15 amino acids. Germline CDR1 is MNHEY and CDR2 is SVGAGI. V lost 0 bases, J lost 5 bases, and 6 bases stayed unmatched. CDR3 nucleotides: TGTGCCAGCAGTTACTCAAGGGCACAGGGGGAGACCCAGTACTTC. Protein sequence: CASSYSRAQGETQYF.

CDR3: CASSSTRRGAQTEAFF. The CDR3 region has the DNA TGTGCCAGCAGCTCTACCCGTCGGGGGGCGCAGACTGAAGCTTTCTTT. The chain couples TRBV7-9 to TRBJ1-1; tentative D call: TRBD1 (6 bases). The CDR3 runs 16 residues. The V end was cut by 4 bases, the J end by 5 bases, with 20 bases between. Per germline, CDR1 SEHNR and CDR2 FQNEAQ (reference sequence).

This CDR3 reads CAISGTGDNQPQHF. The CDR3 DNA reads as TGTGCCATCAGTGGGACAGGGGACAATCAGCCCCAGCATTTT. The chain carries TRBV10-3 and TRBJ1-5, with TRBD1 matching over 9 bases. Losses at the gene ends were 4 bases for V and 3 bases for J; bases not matched to a gene: 1. Germline-derived CDR1 and CDR2 are ENHRY and SYGVKD. The CDR3 contains 14 residues.

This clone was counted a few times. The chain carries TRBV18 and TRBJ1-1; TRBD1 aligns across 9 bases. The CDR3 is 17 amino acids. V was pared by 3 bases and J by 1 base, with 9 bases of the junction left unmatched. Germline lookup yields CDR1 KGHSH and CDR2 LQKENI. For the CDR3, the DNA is TGTGCCAGCTCACCCGGACAGGGGCGGGAAAGGAACACTGAAGCTTTCTTT. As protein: CASSPGQGRERNTEAFF.

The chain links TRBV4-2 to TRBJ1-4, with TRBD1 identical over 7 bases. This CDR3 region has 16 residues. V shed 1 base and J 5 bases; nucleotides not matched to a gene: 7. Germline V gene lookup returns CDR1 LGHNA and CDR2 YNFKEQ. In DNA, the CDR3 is TGTGCCAGCAGCCAAGGAAACAGGGGTAGCAATGAAAAACTGTTTTTT. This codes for CASSQGNRGSNEKLFF.

CDR3 nucleotides: TGCGCCAGCAGCCTGAATGGGGGGGGCAGCGACATTCAGTACTTC. Translated, it gives CASSLNGGGSDIQYF. J is TRBJ2-4 and V is TRBV5-1; a possible D gene is TRBD2 (7 bases). The germline gives CDR1 SGHRS, CDR2 YFSETQ. This CDR3 comprises 15 residues. V was shortened by 4 bases and J by 8 bases, with 19 bases between the two germline ends.

CDR3: CASSTTFHNEQFF. CDR3 coding DNA: TGTGCCAGCAGTACTACCTTCCACAATGAGCAGTTCTTC. The chain joins TRBV7-9 to TRBJ2-1; D not certain. The germline V gene has CDR1 SEHNR and CDR2 FQNEAQ (reference sequence). There are 13 residues in the CDR3. V was trimmed by 6 bases and J by 5 bases, leaving 11 bases between them.

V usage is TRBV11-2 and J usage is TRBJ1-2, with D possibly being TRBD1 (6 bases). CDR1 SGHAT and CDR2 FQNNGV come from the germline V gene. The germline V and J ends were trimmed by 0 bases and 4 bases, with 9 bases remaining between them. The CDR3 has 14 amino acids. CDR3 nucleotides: TGTGCCAGCAGCTTAGATGTGGGGGCCTATGGCTACACCTTC. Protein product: CASSLDVGAYGYTF.